This is a list of T cell receptor beta chains from one sample in a study of regulatory T cells in long-lasting Graves disease. TCRdb fed the multiplex PCR reads into MiXCR, producing one record per CDR3 protein. The sample has 550,000 to 700,000 distinct CDR3 sequences; more than 15% are singletons. Another study also made use of these data, one on T cells in Graves' hyperthyroidism and ophthalmopathy.

Sequenced material: peripheral blood mononuclear cells (PBMCs), taken at new diagnosis, from a patient treated with antithyroid drugs. Every receptor here comes from a man between 18 and 35 years old with Graves disease. Both conserved end residues are part of each CDR3.

v_gene,CDR3aa
TRBV10-3,CAISESGQGALKQYF
TRBV6-1,CASTTYGGSNQPQHF
TRBV10-3,CATRREKGLYEQYF
TRBV3-1,CASSQDAYEQYF
TRBV20-1,CSANRVHDTEAFF
TRBV12-5,CASGDRGLDEQYF
TRBV12-3/TRBV12-4,CASSDRGPYEQYF
TRBV10-3,CAIQDPRFTDTQYF
TRBV30,CAWSVRTSGASYEQYF
TRBV29-1,CSVTTPLGGSGEQYF
TRBV10-3,CAISDPPGNQETQYF
TRBV5-1,CASTETGANTEAFF
TRBV9,CASSSSGHRSTNEQFF
TRBV29-1,CSVDRTGDSEQYF
TRBV5-1,CASSWLGTAYEQYF
TRBV9,CASSVRGILGEQFF
TRBV3-1,CASSQFRGADTQYF
TRBV27,CASSFIRGQDSFF
TRBV20-1,CSALPGEPFEQYF
TRBV14,CASSFRTGATYNEQFF
TRBV20-1,CSALGLAEPTDTQYF
TRBV4-1,CASSQPLAPAGGETQYF
TRBV27,CASSPHNSNQPQHF
TRBV12-3/TRBV12-4,CASSRTEGSNEKLFF
TRBV5-1,CASSPTTGGDEQYF
TRBV5-5,CASSLDLTGGYQETQYF
TRBV27,CASSPQQGKVEKLFF
TRBV15,CATSRDGTGGYEQYF
TRBV6-2/TRBV6-3,CASREGHNSPLHF
TRBV2,CASMGQGHPNTEAFF
TRBV13,CASSSSGGYAGSTYEQYF
TRBV6-1,CASTGGISNQPQHF
TRBV4-1,CASSQDAPFRTSGSYEQYF